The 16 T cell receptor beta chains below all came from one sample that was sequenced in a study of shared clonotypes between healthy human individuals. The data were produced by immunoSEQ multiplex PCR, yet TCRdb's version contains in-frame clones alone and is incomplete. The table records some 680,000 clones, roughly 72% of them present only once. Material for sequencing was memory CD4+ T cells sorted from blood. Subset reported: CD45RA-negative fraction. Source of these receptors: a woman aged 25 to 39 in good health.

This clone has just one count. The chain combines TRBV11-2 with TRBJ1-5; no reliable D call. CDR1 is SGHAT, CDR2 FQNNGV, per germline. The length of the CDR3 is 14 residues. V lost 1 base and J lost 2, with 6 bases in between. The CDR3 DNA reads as TGTGCCAGCAGCTTAGGGCTCGGCAATCAGCCCCAGCATTTT. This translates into CASSLGLGNQPQHF.

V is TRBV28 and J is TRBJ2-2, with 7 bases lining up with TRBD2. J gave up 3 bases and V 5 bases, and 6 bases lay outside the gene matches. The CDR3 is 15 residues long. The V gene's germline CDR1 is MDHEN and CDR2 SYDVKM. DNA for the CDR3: TGTGCCAGCAGTCTAGGCGGGAGTTACACCGGGGAGCTGTTTTTT. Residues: CASSLGGSYTGELFF.

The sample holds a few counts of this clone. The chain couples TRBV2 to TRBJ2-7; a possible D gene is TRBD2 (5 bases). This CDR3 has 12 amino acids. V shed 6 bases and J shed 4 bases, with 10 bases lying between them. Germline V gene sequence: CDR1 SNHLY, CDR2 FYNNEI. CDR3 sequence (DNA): TGTGCCAGCAGAAATAGCGCGTACGAGCAGTACTTC. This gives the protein CASRNSAYEQYF.

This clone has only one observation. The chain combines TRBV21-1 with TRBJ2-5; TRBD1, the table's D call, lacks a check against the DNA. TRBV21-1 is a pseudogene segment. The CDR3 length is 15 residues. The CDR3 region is CASSLRDRKQETQYF. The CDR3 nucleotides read TGTGCCAGCAGCCTCCGGGACAGAAAACAAGAGACCCAGTACTTC.

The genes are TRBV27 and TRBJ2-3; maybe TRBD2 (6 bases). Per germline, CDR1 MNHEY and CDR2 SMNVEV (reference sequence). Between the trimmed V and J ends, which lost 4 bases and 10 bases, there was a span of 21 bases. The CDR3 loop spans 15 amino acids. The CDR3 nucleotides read TGTGCCAGCAGTTCGGGGACTCCCCCCGGTGACGCGCAGTATTTT. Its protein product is CASSSGTPPGDAQYF.

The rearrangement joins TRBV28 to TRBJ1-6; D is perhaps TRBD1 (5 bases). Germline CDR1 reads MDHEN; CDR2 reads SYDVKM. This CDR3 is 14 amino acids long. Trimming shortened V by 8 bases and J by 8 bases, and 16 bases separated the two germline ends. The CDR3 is CASHTTMGDSPLHF. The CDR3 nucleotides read TGTGCCAGCCACACTACCATGGGGGATTCACCCCTCCACTTT.

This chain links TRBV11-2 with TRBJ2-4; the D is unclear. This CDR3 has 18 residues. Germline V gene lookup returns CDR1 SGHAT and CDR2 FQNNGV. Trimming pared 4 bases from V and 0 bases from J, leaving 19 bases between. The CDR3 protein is CASSSPVSSDLAKNIQYF. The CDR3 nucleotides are TGTGCCAGCAGCTCCCCCGTTTCTTCCGATCTAGCCAAAAACATTCAGTACTTC. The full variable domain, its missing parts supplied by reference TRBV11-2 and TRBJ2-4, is EAGVAQSPRYKIIEKRQSVAFWCNPISGHATLYWYQQILGQGPKLLIQFQNNGVVDDSQLPKDRFSAERLKGVDSTLKIQPAKLEDSAVYLCASSSPVSSDLAKNIQYFGAGTRLSVL.

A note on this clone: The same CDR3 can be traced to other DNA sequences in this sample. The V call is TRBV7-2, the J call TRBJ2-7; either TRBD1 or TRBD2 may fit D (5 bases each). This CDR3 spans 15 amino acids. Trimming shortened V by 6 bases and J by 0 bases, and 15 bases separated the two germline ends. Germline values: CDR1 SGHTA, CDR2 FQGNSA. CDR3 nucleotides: TGTGCCAGCAGTCTCGGATCAGGGAGCTCCTACGAGCAGTACTTC. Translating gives CASSLGSGSSYEQYF. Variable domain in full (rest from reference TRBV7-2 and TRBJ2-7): GAGVSQSPSNKVTEKGKDVELRCDPISGHTALYWYRQSLGQGLEFLIYFQGNSAPDKSGLPSDRFSAERTGGSVSTLTIQRTQQEDSAVYLCASSLGSGSSYEQYFGPGTRLTVT.

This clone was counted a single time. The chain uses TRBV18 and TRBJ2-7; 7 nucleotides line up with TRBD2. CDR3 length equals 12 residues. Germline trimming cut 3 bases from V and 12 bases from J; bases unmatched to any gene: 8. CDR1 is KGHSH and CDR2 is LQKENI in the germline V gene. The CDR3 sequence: CASSPSSGLWYF. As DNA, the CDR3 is TGTGCCAGCTCACCGTCTAGCGGCTTGTGGTACTTC. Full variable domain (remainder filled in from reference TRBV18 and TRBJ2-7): NAGVMQNPRHLVRRRGQEARLRCSPMKGHSHVYWYRQLPEEGLKFMVYLQKENIIDESGMPKERFSAEFPKEGPSILRIQQVVRGDSAAYFCASSPSSGLWYFGPGTRLTVT.

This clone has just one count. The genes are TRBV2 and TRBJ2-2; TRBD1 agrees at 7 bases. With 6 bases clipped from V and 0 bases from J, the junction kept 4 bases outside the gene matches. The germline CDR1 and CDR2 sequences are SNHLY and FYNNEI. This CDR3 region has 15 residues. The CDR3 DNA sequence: TGTGCCAGCAGCCGACAGGGACCGAACACCGGGGAGCTGTTTTTT. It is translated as CASSRQGPNTGELFF.

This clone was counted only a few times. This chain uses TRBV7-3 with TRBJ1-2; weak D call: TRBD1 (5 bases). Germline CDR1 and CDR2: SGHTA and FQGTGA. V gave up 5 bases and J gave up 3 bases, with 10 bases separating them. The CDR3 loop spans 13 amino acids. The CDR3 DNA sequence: TGTGCCAGCAGCCCTGGGACGTACTATGGCTACACCTTC. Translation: CASSPGTYYGYTF.

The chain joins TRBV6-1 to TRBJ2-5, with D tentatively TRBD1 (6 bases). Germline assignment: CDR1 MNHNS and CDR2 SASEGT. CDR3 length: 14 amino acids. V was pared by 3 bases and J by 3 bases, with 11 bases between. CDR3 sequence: CASSDRRTEETQYF. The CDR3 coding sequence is TGTGCCAGCAGTGATCGGCGGACAGAAGAGACCCAGTACTTC.

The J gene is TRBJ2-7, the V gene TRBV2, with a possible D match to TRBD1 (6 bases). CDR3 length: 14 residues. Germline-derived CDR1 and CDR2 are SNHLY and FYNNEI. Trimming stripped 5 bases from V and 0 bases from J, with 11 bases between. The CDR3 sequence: CASSRDKSSYEQYF. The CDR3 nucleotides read TGTGCCAGCAGTCGGGACAAGAGCTCCTACGAGCAGTACTTC.

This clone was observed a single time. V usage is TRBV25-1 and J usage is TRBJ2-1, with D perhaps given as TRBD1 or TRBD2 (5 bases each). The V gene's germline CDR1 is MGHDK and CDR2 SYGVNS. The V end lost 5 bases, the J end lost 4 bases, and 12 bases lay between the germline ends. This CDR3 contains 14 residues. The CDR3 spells CASSSGSAYNEQFF. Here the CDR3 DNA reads TGTGCCAGCAGTTCAGGGAGCGCTTACAATGAGCAGTTCTTC.

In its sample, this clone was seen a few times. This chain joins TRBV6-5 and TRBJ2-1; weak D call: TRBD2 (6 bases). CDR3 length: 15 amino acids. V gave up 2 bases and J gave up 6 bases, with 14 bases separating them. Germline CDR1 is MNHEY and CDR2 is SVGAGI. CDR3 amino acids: CASSYDPGDSNEQFF. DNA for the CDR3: TGTGCCAGCAGTTACGATCCGGGAGATAGCAATGAGCAGTTCTTC.

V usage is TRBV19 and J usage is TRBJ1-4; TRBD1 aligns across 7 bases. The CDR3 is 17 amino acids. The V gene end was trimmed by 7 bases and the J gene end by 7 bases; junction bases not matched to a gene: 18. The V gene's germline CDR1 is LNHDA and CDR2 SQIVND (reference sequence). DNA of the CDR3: TGTGCCAGTACCCTAAGGACAGGCGAATCGGGGAGTGAAAAACTGTTTTTT. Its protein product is CASTLRTGESGSEKLFF.